These T cell receptor beta chains were read from a single sample in a study of CD8 T cells in ankylosing spondylitis. MiXCR, run by TCRdb on the 5' RACE reads, gives a single entry per CDR3 protein. Found here are under 200,000 distinct CDR3 sequences, 9.8% of them singletons; the top ten hold around 16%. The specimen was blood, either unsorted or a sorted T cell fraction (not recorded which). The source is a female donor with ankylosing spondylitis or in good health (not recorded which). The CDR3 runs from the conserved cysteine through the conserved F or W. D genes are given only for firm matches. Part of the rows lack a size; the others show once, few, many or a class for expanded clones.

len | d_gene | abundance | j_gene | v_gene | CDR3nt | CDR3aa
12 | - | - | TRBJ2-7 | TRBV20-1 | TGCAGTGCTAGAGATCTAAGCTACGAGCAGTACTTC | CSARDLSYEQYF
16 | TRBD1 | many | TRBJ2-7 | TRBV6-5 | TGTGCCAGCAGTTACTCGCCGGGACAGGGGCCCTACGAGCAGTACTTC | CASSYSPGQGPYEQYF
16 | - | few | TRBJ1-6 | TRBV6-5 | TGTGCCAGCAGTTTACGCCGACTGGGACCTAATTCACCCCTCCACTTT | CASSLRRLGPNSPLHF
14 | - | many | TRBJ2-1 | TRBV5-6 | TGTGCCAGCAGCAGGGCGGATCTCTACAATGAGCAGTTCTTC | CASSRADLYNEQFF
12 | - | few | TRBJ1-1 | TRBV2 | TGTGCCAGCAGTGGGCAACGTGGACAAGCTTTCTTT | CASSGQRGQAFF
14 | TRBD2 | - | TRBJ2-1 | TRBV6-5 | TGTGCCAGCAGGTACCCTGGGACTAGTCGCGAGCAGTTCTTC | CASRYPGTSREQFF
15 | - | few | TRBJ2-7 | TRBV9 | TGTGCCAGCAGCCCTTCCGGGACGGAAGGTAGCGAGCAGTACTTC | CASSPSGTEGSEQYF
13 | TRBD2 | many | TRBJ2-7 | TRBV7-9 | TGTGCCAGCAGCACCGGGACTAGGGACGAGCAGTACTTC | CASSTGTRDEQYF
13 | - | few | TRBJ1-1 | TRBV7-9 | TGTGCCAGTTCTCGGGACGGTAACACTGAAGCTTTCTTT | CASSRDGNTEAFF
15 | - | many | TRBJ2-1 | TRBV5-1 | TGCGCCAGCAGCTTGGTGCAGCCTACCTACAATGAGCAGTTCTTC | CASSLVQPTYNEQFF
11 | - | many | TRBJ2-3 | TRBV7-8 | TGTGCCAGCAGCTTTTCTCTTCACCCGTATTTT | CASSFSLHPYF
13 | - | few | TRBJ2-1 | TRBV7-7 | TGTGCCAGCAGCTCCACCAGGGGCGATGAGCAGTTCTTC | CASSSTRGDEQFF
15 | TRBD2 | few | TRBJ2-5 | TRBV28 | TGTGCCAGCAGTTCCCTGACTAGCGCACAAGAGACCCAGTACTTC | CASSSLTSAQETQYF
16 | - | - | TRBJ2-1 | TRBV20-1 | TGCAGTGCTAGAGACCCCGGAAGCGAGAACATTAATGAGCAGTTCTTC | CSARDPGSENINEQFF
15 | - | few | TRBJ2-1 | TRBV30 | TGTGCCTGGAGTGCAGAAAACCTCTACTACAATGAGCAGTTCTTC | CAWSAENLYYNEQFF
16 | - | - | TRBJ2-3 | TRBV4-1 | TGCGCCAGCAGCCAAGAACTCTCGGATCGCACAGATACGCAGTATTTT | CASSQELSDRTDTQYF
14 | TRBD2 | - | TRBJ2-7 | TRBV30 | TGTGCCTGTACCCTAGCGGGAGGGCCCTACGAGCAGTACTTC | CACTLAGGPYEQYF
14 | - | - | TRBJ1-3 | TRBV11-2 | TGTGCCAGCAGCCCCCGGACAAGTGGAAACACAATATATTTT | CASSPRTSGNTIYF
15 | - | - | TRBJ2-5 | TRBV6-5 | TGTGCCAGCAGTTACCTTGTCAGGGACCAAGAGACCCAGTACTTC | CASSYLVRDQETQYF
15 | TRBD2 | many | TRBJ2-3 | TRBV29-1 | TGCAGCGTGGCCGGACTAGCGGGATACACAGATACGCAGTATTTT | CSVAGLAGYTDTQYF
13 | - | - | TRBJ2-1 | TRBV12-3/TRBV12-4 | TGTGCCAGCAGTTTCGGGGGGCACCATGAGCAGTTCTTC | CASSFGGHHEQFF
16 | TRBD1 | many | TRBJ1-1 | TRBV6-1 | TGTGCCAGCAGTACAGGCCCTACAGGGGCTTACACTGAAGCTTTCTTT | CASSTGPTGAYTEAFF
15 | TRBD2 | many | TRBJ2-7 | TRBV7-2 | TGTGCCAGCAGCGCTGGGACTAGCGGGATCAACGAGCAGTACTTC | CASSAGTSGINEQYF
14 | - | few | TRBJ2-7 | TRBV19 | TGTGCCAGTAGTATAGAAGGAACAGATCGGGAGCAGTACTTC | CASSIEGTDREQYF
14 | - | few | TRBJ1-1 | TRBV27 | TGTGCCACTCGGACCGGACTGGTGAACACTGAAGCTTTCTTT | CATRTGLVNTEAFF
13 | - | - | TRBJ2-7 | TRBV14 | TGTGCCAGCTCCCGACAGGGAGGGGGCGAGCAGTACTTC | CASSRQGGGEQYF
17 | TRBD1 | - | TRBJ1-6 | TRBV28 | TGTGCCAGCAGACGGCTGTGGACAGGGCCAAATAATTCACCCCTCCACTTT | CASRRLWTGPNNSPLHF
19 | TRBD1 | - | TRBJ2-2 | TRBV4-3 | TGCGCCAGCAGCAGACGGACAGGGGGATCGACATTGAACACCGGGGAGCTGTTTTTT | CASSRRTGGSTLNTGELFF
17 | TRBD1 | - | TRBJ2-7 | TRBV6-2/TRBV6-3 | TGTGCCAGCAGTTTCCCTAATGAGGGACAGGCGAGGATACGCCAGTACTTC | CASSFPNEGQARIRQYF
13 | - | many | TRBJ2-3 | TRBV12-3/TRBV12-4 | TGTGCCAGCAGTTTTCGGACGGGGGACAAGCAGTATTTT | CASSFRTGDKQYF
15 | TRBD1 | many | TRBJ2-7 | TRBV9 | TGTGCCAGCAGCGCTCAAGACAGGGGTGCCCCCGAGCAGTACTTC | CASSAQDRGAPEQYF
12 | - | many | TRBJ1-2 | TRBV7-2 | TGTGCCAGCAGCCCCGGACTTTATGGCTACACCTTC | CASSPGLYGYTF
15 | - | many | TRBJ2-7 | TRBV15 | TGTGCCACCAGCAGAGATTATGGGAGCTCCTACGAGCAGTACTTC | CATSRDYGSSYEQYF
15 | TRBD1 | - | TRBJ2-7 | TRBV19 | TGTGCCAGCACCGTAGGGACAGCGTATACCTACGAGCAGTACTTC | CASTVGTAYTYEQYF
18 | - | - | TRBJ2-1 | TRBV6-2/TRBV6-3 | TGTGCCAGCAGTTCCCAGGTGGTGTTTTCCGATGGGTACAATGAGCAGTTCTTC | CASSSQVVFSDGYNEQFF
13 | - | many | TRBJ2-5 | TRBV7-9 | TGTGCCAGCAAAGGGGAAATCCAAGAGACCCAGTACTTC | CASKGEIQETQYF
15 | - | - | TRBJ2-2 | TRBV9 | TGTGCCAGCAGCACCAGGGGTTCGGGGGCCGGGGAGCTGTTTTTT | CASSTRGSGAGELFF
16 | - | - | TRBJ2-3 | TRBV4-3 | TGCGCCAGCAGCCAAACCTCAGGGTCACTCACAGATACGCAGTATTTT | CASSQTSGSLTDTQYF
15 | - | few | TRBJ2-1 | TRBV20-1 | TGCAGTGCTAGAGATCCCCGGAGCTCCTACAATGAGCAGTTCTTC | CSARDPRSSYNEQFF
12 | - | few | TRBJ2-7 | TRBV29-1 | TGCAGCGTTGAATTAGGGGAGGACGAGCAGTACTTC | CSVELGEDEQYF